This TCR beta chain was captured in a study of kidney transplant recipient with SARS-CoV-2 infection. TCRdb re-called the reads through MiXCR, storing one row per CDR3 protein. Found here are approximately 240,000 distinct CDR3 sequences, 25% to 30% of them singletons; the top ten hold roughly 7%. Trimming removed 6 bases from V and 0 bases from J, with 9 bases in between. This CDR3 is built from 15 residues. Germline V CDR1 and CDR2: MRHNA, SNTAGT. In this sample, this clonotype turned up many times. The rearrangement uses TRBV6-4 and TRBJ1-6; D is perhaps TRBD1 (5 bases). This TCR was sampled from a male patient in his 30s who had COVID-19 and was a kidney transplant recipient. Some T cells may possibly be graft donor cells. Sample: a blood sample, taken at baseline and between days 110 and 120 from a kidney transplant recipient. CDR3 sequence reads: CASSYRSSYNSPLHF. The CDR3 coding sequence is TGTGCCAGCAGCTACAGGAGCTCCTATAATTCACCCCTCCACTTT.